This T cell receptor (beta chain) was documented in a study of cytomegalovirus exposure and HLA in healthy donors (dated by TCRdb to 2017 to 2019). About the study as a whole: An earlier analysis of 587 of the donors reported 276 Gb of sequence data and approximately 120 million unique TCR beta sequences obtained from about 170 million T cells. Donor age, sex, ethnicity and CMV serostatus were compiled together with the repertoire data. The number of donors typed differed by locus, with about 629-630 for A, B, C, DRB1 and DQB1, more than 500 for DQA1, some 570 for DPA1, and 400 to 490 for DPB1. Roughly 300 gigabases of sequencing data and tens of millions of unique TCR sequences made up an early release that covered about 640 HLA-typed donors. On average, 235,054 unique TCR beta nucleotide sequences were sequenced per donor among some 420 genotyped donors of the cohort, with around 19% of those sequences being non-productive. Genome-wide SNP genotypes for about 65% of the 666 donors were used in a later genetic analysis, which treated that subset as a discovery cohort. An earlier analysis of 500 to 650 of the donors applied high-throughput TCR beta sequencing to assess whether each TCR beta V gene segment acted as functional or pseudogenic. The T cell repertoires of 700 or so subjects were profiled by immunosequencing and related to cytomegalovirus serostatus. The study aimed to test whether cataloging public T cell receptors could reveal signatures of past pathogen exposure. To predict cytomegalovirus infection status, the study brought together high-throughput TCR immunosequencing, statistical association of individual TCRs with disease status, and machine learning. Class I and class II HLA loci were covered by the typing at four-digit resolution. All discovery cohort repertoires had been generated on a single sequencing platform. The later analysis used no new phenotypic data to find candidate immune exposures, relying instead on TCR beta sequences and their occurrence across donors. Of the approximately 400 genotyped donors, 81% were placed in the genetic ancestry cluster associated with self-reported Caucasian donors. In a later analysis, previously published TCR beta repertoires from several hundred donors were re-analyzed and high-resolution HLA genotyping was added so that TCR occurrence patterns could be studied. A separate validation cohort of more than 100 different subjects was used in addition to the 666-subject first cohort. Roughly 5 DR-DQ haplotypes were handled as single units for association and clustering, since linkage in the cohort was strong. The study at large found these results: Because HLA typing was missing for some donors at each locus, association tests included only the typed subset. Roughly uniform sequencing depth across donors was assumed in presence/absence analyses, although this assumption may not hold. According to the authors, the approach could potentially be generalized to other disease states and immunological phenotypes. Specific HLA alleles were associated with 15,000 to 20,000 TCR beta sequences at a false discovery rate of 0.05 in a later analysis. Immune exposure information for the cohort was limited to CMV serostatus. In a later analysis, most CMV-associated TCR beta chains were found to appear HLA-restricted, with HLA associations seemingly driven largely by CMV exposure. Cytomegalovirus status was reported to be diagnosed by the classifier with high specificity and sensitivity in both the original and validation cohorts. Strong co-occurrence of HLA alleles, especially DR and DQ, made assigning TCR associations to individual alleles difficult. In a later genetic analysis, fewer N-insertions in productive TCRs were reported among donors in an Asian-associated ancestry cluster than the approximately 670-donor mean. The sequencing pipeline was judged likely to have produced a cluster of highly shared sequence variants as a technical artifact. A later analysis found that TCR association rates varied across HLA loci, with DRB1 alleles showing the most associated TCRs and HLA-C alleles the fewest. The study gave a list of 150 to 200 TCR beta chains associated with cytomegalovirus. Linkage disequilibrium might explain the correlated functional status among segregating V segments, but an unknown experimental factor could not be excluded. Only TCR beta chains were sequenced in this cohort, and the absence of alpha or paired-chain data limited detectable features. In an earlier analysis of 450 to 750 of the donors, most TCR beta V segments appeared in productive rearrangements about 87% or about 30% of the time, broadly matching IMGT annotations. A later analysis reported that several top co-occurrence clusters appeared linked to parvovirus B19, influenza, CMV and Epstein-Barr virus. The earlier analysis of some 540 of the donors excluded seventeen rarely observed V segments, including chromosome 9 orphons, because counts were too low. V-gene and J-gene trimming of TCR beta chains was associated with a missense DCLRE1C variant in a later genetic analysis, and the association was replicated in an independent cohort. A further reported finding was that TCR beta sequences accurately predicted the HLA-A and HLA-B alleles for most subjects in the first cohort. A few of the identified cytomegalovirus-associated TCR beta chains were confirmed in vitro to be specific for cytomegalovirus antigens. Compared with equally common non-associated chains, HLA-associated TCR beta chains in a later analysis were more clonally expanded and had lower generation probabilities. While some public TCRs were present in many individuals, most TCR sequences turned up only very rarely across donors. The 87-base-pair reads could not distinguish some IMGT-functional V segments, including TRBV6-2 and TRBV6-3, so those segments were excluded.

The library was made by the immunoSEQ multiplex PCR assay. For the multiplex PCR, a mixture combining 60 forward primers for TCR Vbeta segments and 13 reverse primers for TCR Jbeta segments was used. The CDR3 region of rearranged TCR beta genes was amplified from genomic DNA by a multiplex PCR assay. The amplified TCR beta libraries were sequenced on the Illumina HiSeq System as 87-base-pair reads. The study's own analysis went as follows. In a later analysis, roughly 80 million unique TCR beta chains were counted across the roughly 700 repertoires, and roughly 11 million of these chains were shared by at least two donors. Raw reads were error-corrected and collapsed into unique sequences with a nearest-neighbor algorithm that merged closely related sequences to remove PCR and sequencing errors. V, D and J gene segments were assigned by aligning CDR3 sequences to IMGT reference sequences. For a sequence to be retained, at least a six-nucleotide match to both a V gene segment and a J gene segment was required. Rearrangements were called productive when the CDR3 lacked stop codons and stayed in frame with V and J; all others were non-productive. Following IMGT convention, CDR3 was defined as the stretch from the second conserved V-encoded cysteine up to the conserved J-encoded phenylalanine. The earlier analysis of roughly 590 of the donors excluded sequences that lacked an unambiguous match to a single V gene segment. In an earlier analysis of some 590 of the donors, a V segment was called functional when productive rearrangements were above 56.7%, and segregating when the standard deviation between donors exceeded 5%. A statistical classification framework was built to diagnose cytomegalovirus status from the catalog of TCR beta chain sequences. V and J gene assignment, in a later analysis, came from comparing TCR nucleotide sequences with IMGT/GENE-DB human TR gene sequences. In a later analysis, CDR3 sequences and most-parsimonious VDJ recombination scenarios were assigned using the TCRdist pipeline. In a later analysis, each TCR beta chain was defined by its CDR3 amino acid sequence together with its V-gene family, and reads lacking a unique V-gene family were excluded. As a way to deal with suspected cross-contamination and a sequencing artifact, a later analysis dropped 592 nucleotide sequences that were highly shared and had low generation probability. In a later analysis, a clonal expansion index for each public chain was calculated from normalized within-repertoire ranks of inferred template counts. In a later analysis, generation probabilities were computed with a VDJ recombination model fitted to out-of-frame rearrangements, and the resulting probabilities were checked against IGoR. Hypergeometric tests were used in a later analysis to score TCR-TCR, TCR-HLA and TCR-CMV co-occurrence, with a repertoire-size bias correction applied to the TCR pairs. False discovery rates were estimated in a later analysis by permuting HLA or CMV assignments 20 times. In a later analysis, co-occurring TCRs were grouped with DBSCAN, and TCRdist sequence similarity was added when clustering was performed within HLA-allele-positive subsets. For co-occurrence clustering, repertoires with fewer than 30,000 or more than 120,000 public chains were excluded, along with several repertoires with anomalous nucleotide sharing. This immuneACCESS table, as held by TCRdb, lists in-frame sequences with V and J called but not all clones. Of the missing ones, under half trace to an unresolved V gene in checked studies; the others have no known cause. The V and J calls and clone size are taken from that table; D and trimming were inferred from the DNA. This sample comprises over 100,000 clones, roughly 76% of them detected only once. The top ten clonotypes cover under 2.5% of the sample.

As for this clone: The antigen it binds to is not known. Qualities for individual bases were not recorded, and no much larger clone is one base off.

The cohort was made up of several hundred healthy bone marrow donors. At the time of sampling, every cohort member was nominally healthy, though immune exposures that went unrecorded were likely present. The donor tested CMV seronegative and was one of the 352 seronegative cohort members. Each donor provided a peripheral blood sample, and peripheral blood mononuclear cells were used for TCR beta sequencing. The Qiagen DNeasy Blood Extraction Kit was used to extract genomic DNA from the blood cell samples. After removal of 1 base from V and 6 bases from J, the junction retains 4 bases not matched to a gene. Looking up the germline V gene yields CDR1 LGHNA and CDR2 YSLEER. Taken from cysteine to phenylalanine, the CDR3 has 14 residues. The only DNA kept is the CDR3, 42 bases in frame from the first base.

The sequence derives from a man aged 25 to 40 in good health and CMV-seronegative. Recombination connected TRBV4-3 to TRBJ1-2; 8 central bases correspond to TRBD1. Sequencing used PBMCs. The nucleotide sequence reads as follows: TGCGCCAGCAGCCAAGGATCGACAGGGGATGGCTACACCTTC. This is translated as CASSQGSTGDGYTF.